The sequence of this T cell receptor (beta chain) was determined in a study of human T cells and chemical hapten exposure. TCRdb redid the calling of the RACE reads with MiXCR, one entry per CDR3 protein. Among roughly 110,000 distinct CDR3 sequences listed, more than 10% were seen once. This clonotype was picked up a small number of times. Its antigen is as yet unknown. Study-wide results and caveats: Donors had alopecia, so their immune response may differ from healthy people's.

As to time point: pre-sensitization, week 0. Treatment here: therapeutic diphenylcyclopropenone sensitization with weekly scalp DPC. Drawing of blood took place ahead of applying each patch test. The specimen was whole blood, collected in connection with sensitization to the hapten diphenylcyclopropenone (DPC). The receptor's source is a woman in her 50s with alopecia areata. Some clones in this sample may be carry-over from other donors' samples.

The CDR3, as DNA: TGTGCCAGTGCCGTATACGGGGGCTACACCTTC. The encoded protein is CASAVYGGYTF. The V gene is TRBV28, the J gene TRBJ1-2; D gene unclear. Trimming took off 9 bases at V and 8 bases at J, with 13 bases between the two ends. Germline V CDR1 and CDR2: MDHEN, SYDVKM. This CDR3 has 11 residues.